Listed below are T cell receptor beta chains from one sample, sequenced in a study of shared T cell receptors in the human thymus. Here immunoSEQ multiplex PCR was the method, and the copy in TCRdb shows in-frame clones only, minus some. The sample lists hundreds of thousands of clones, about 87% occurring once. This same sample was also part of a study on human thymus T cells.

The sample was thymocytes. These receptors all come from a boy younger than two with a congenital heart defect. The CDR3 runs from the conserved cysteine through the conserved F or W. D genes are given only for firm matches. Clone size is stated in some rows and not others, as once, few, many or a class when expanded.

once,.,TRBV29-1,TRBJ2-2,CSVTTGSTNTGELFF,TGCAGCGTAACCACAGGGAGTACGAACACCGGGGAGCTGTTTTTT
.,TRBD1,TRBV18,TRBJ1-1,CASSHPGQGYTEAFF,TGTGCCAGCTCTCACCCAGGACAGGGCTACACTGAAGCTTTCTTT
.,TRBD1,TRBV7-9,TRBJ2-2,CASSFWTGASPGELFF,TGTGCCAGCAGCTTCTGGACAGGGGCCTCCCCCGGGGAGCTGTTTTTT
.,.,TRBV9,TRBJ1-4,CASSVGSSSSEKLFF,TGTGCCAGCAGCGTAGGAAGTAGCTCGAGTGAAAAACTGTTTTTT
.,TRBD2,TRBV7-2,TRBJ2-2,CASSGEAGGHGELFF,TGTGCCAGCAGCGGAGAGGCGGGGGGGCACGGGGAGCTGTTTTTT
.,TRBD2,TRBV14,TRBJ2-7,CASSQAVTSGTYEQYF,TGTGCCAGCAGCCAAGCCGTGACTAGCGGCACCTACGAGCAGTACTTC
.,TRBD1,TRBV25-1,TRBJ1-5,CASSQGDSNQPQHF,TGTGCCAGCAGTCAGGGGGATAGCAATCAGCCCCAGCATTTT
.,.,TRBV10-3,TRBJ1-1,CAIRNRAAEAFF,TGTGCCATCAGAAACAGGGCGGCTGAAGCTTTCTTT
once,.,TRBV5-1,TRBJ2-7,CASSFGGAGHYEQYF,TGCGCCAGCAGCTTCGGCGGAGCGGGACACTACGAGCAGTACTTC
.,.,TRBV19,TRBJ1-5,CASSTHHRVRHF,TGTGCCAGTAGTACTCACCACAGGGTACGGCATTTT
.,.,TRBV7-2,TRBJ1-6,CASSYIGRAYNSPLHF,TGTGCCAGCAGCTACATCGGGAGGGCCTATAATTCACCCCTCCACTTT
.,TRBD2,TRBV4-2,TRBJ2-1,CASSLRLAGGPISNEQFF,TGTGCCAGCAGCCTCCGACTAGCGGGGGGCCCAATAAGCAATGAGCAGTTCTTC
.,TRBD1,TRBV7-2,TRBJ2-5,CASSIQGVLWETQYF,TGTGCCAGCAGCATACAGGGGGTCCTGTGGGAGACCCAGTACTTC
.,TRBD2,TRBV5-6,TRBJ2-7,CASSRLAEKYEQYF,TGTGCCAGCAGCCGACTAGCCGAGAAATACGAGCAGTACTTC
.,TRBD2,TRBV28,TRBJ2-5,CASSFSTSWETQYF,TGTGCCAGCAGTTTTTCGACTAGCTGGGAGACCCAGTACTTC
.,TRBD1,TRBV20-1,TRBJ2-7,CSAGQVFGYF,TGCAGTGCTGGACAGGTGTTTGGGTACTTC
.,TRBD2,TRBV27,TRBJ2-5,CASSLSAFIIAGGQETQYF,TGTGCCAGCAGTTTAAGTGCCTTCATCATAGCGGGGGGTCAAGAGACCCAGTACTTC
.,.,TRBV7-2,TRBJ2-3,CASSFYPSGTDTQYF,TGTGCCAGCAGCTTTTATCCGTCAGGAACAGATACGCAGTATTTT
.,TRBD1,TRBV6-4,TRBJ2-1,CASSVAGTGNNEQFF,TGTGCCAGCAGTGTTGCCGGGACAGGGAACAATGAGCAGTTCTTC
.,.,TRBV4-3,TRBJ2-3,CASSQVGRGREGDTQYF,TGCGCCAGCAGCCAAGTTGGCAGGGGAAGGGAGGGGGATACGCAGTATTTT
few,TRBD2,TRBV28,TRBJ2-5,CASSSRLAGGGETQYF,TGTGCCAGCAGTTCCAGACTAGCGGGAGGCGGCGAGACCCAGTACTTC
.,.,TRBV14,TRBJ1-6,CASSQRTPNSPLHF,TGTGCCAGCAGCCAGCGGACTCCTAATTCACCCCTCCACTTT
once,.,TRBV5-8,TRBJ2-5,CASSVREKETQYF,TGTGCCAGCAGCGTACGGGAAAAAGAGACCCAGTACTTC
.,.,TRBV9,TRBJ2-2,CASSVSGESTGELFF,TGTGCCAGCAGCGTATCCGGGGAGAGCACCGGGGAGCTGTTTTTT
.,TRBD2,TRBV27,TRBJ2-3,CASRDPSGGYTDTQYF,TGTGCCAGCAGAGATCCTAGCGGGGGGTATACAGATACGCAGTATTTT
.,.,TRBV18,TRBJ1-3,CASSTLLTVRGGGNTIYF,TGTGCCAGCTCAACTCTACTGACAGTTAGAGGGGGAGGAAACACCATATATTTT
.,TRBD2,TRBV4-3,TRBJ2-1,CASSQDIELSASGDRFF,TGCGCCAGCAGCCAAGATATCGAGCTGTCGGCTAGCGGGGATCGGTTCTTC
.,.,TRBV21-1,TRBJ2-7,CASSKGDSGDYEQYF,TGTGCCAGCAGCAAAGGGGATAGCGGGGACTACGAGCAGTACTTC
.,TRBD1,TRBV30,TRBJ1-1,CAWSVRDREATEAFF,TGTGCCTGGAGTGTACGCGACAGGGAGGCCACTGAAGCTTTCTTT
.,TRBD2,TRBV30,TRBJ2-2,CAWGTSGTGELFF,TGTGCCTGGGGGACTAGCGGAACCGGGGAGCTGTTTTTT
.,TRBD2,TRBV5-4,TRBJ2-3,CASSLEETSGGTDTQYF,TGTGCCAGCAGCTTGGAAGAGACTAGCGGGGGAACAGATACGCAGTATTTT
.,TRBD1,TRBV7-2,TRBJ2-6,CASNRDRHSGANVLTF,TGTGCCAGCAACCGGGACAGACACTCTGGGGCCAACGTCCTGACTTTC
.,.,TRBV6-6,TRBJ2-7,CASSLEGSSYEQYF,TGTGCCAGCAGTTTAGAGGGAAGCTCCTACGAGCAGTACTTC
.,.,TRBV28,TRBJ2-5,CASSLWGRIGVGLRETQYF,TGTGCCAGCAGTTTATGGGGGAGGATAGGGGTTGGATTACGGGAGACCCAGTACTTC
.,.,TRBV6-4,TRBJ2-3,CASSDSWGGRDTQYF,TGTGCCAGCAGTGACTCGTGGGGGGGCAGGGATACGCAGTATTTT
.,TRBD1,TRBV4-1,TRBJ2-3,CASSQDLGRRDRSSDTQYF,TGCGCCAGCAGCCAAGATTTAGGGAGACGGGACAGGAGCTCAGATACGCAGTATTTT
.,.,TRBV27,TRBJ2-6,CASKRVDGWGVLTF,TGTGCCAGCAAGCGGGTCGACGGGTGGGGCGTCCTGACTTTC
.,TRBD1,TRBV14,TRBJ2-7,CASSQGQGPEQYF,TGTGCCAGCAGCCAGGGACAGGGACCCGAGCAGTACTTC
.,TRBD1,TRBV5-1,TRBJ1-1,CASSLGDRDRGLDTEAFF,TGCGCCAGCAGCTTGGGGGACCGGGACAGGGGGCTCGACACTGAAGCTTTCTTT
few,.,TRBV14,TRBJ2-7,CASSIRDIDYEQYF,TGTGCCAGCAGCATCCGGGACATCGACTACGAGCAGTACTTC
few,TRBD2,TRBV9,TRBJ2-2,CASSVGTSGAAGTGELFF,TGTGCCAGCAGCGTTGGGACTAGCGGGGCCGCGGGGACCGGGGAGCTGTTTTTT
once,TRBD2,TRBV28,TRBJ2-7,CASSSAGGLNEQYF,TGTGCCAGCAGTTCAGCGGGAGGGCTAAACGAGCAGTACTTC